This is a list of T cell receptor beta chains from one sample in a study of human T cells and chemical hapten exposure. TCRdb used MiXCR to reprocess the RACE reads, holding one entry per CDR3 protein. The table records about 58,000 distinct CDR3 sequences, around 11% of them present only once. Sequences were derived from whole blood, sampled in connection with sensitization to the hapten diphenylcyclopropenone (DPC). These receptors were taken from a young man with alopecia areata. Some clones in this sample may be carry-over from other donors' samples. CDR3s include the opening cysteine and the closing phenylalanine or tryptophan. The order of the fields is J gene, D gene, clone size, V gene, CDR3 DNA, CDR3 protein. D genes are given only for firm matches. Rows give clone size only sometimes, using once, few, many, or a class for an expanded clone.

J gene: TRBJ2-7
D gene: -
clone size: many
V gene: TRBV2
CDR3 DNA: TGTGCCAGCTACGACGGCTACTACGAGCAGTACTTC
CDR3 protein: CASYDGYYEQYF

J gene: TRBJ1-1
D gene: TRBD1
clone size: many
V gene: TRBV5-1
CDR3 DNA: TGCGCCAGCACGCTGAACAGGGGGCCCACTGAAGCTTTCTTT
CDR3 protein: CASTLNRGPTEAFF

J gene: TRBJ1-4
D gene: -
clone size: few
V gene: TRBV9
CDR3 DNA: TGTGCCAGCAGCGTAGAGGCAGTCAGTAATGAAAAACTGTTTTTT
CDR3 protein: CASSVEAVSNEKLFF

J gene: TRBJ2-3
D gene: -
clone size: -
V gene: TRBV6-2/TRBV6-3
CDR3 DNA: TGTGCCAGCAGGGACACTAAGAGGGCAGATACGCAGTATTTT
CDR3 protein: CASRDTKRADTQYF

J gene: TRBJ1-5
D gene: -
clone size: many
V gene: TRBV7-2
CDR3 DNA: TGTGCCAGCAGCTTAGTTGAGCGACAGCCCCAGCATTTT
CDR3 protein: CASSLVERQPQHF

J gene: TRBJ1-1
D gene: -
clone size: -
V gene: TRBV6-2/TRBV6-3
CDR3 DNA: TGTGCCAGCAGTTGGGGACTCTACACTGAAGCTTTCTTT
CDR3 protein: CASSWGLYTEAFF

J gene: TRBJ2-4
D gene: TRBD1
clone size: many
V gene: TRBV7-9
CDR3 DNA: TGTGCCAGCGGCCCCACAGGGGGCTGGGGGGCCAAAAACATTCAGTACTTC
CDR3 protein: CASGPTGGWGAKNIQYF

J gene: TRBJ2-3
D gene: -
clone size: few
V gene: TRBV20-1
CDR3 DNA: TGCAGTGCGCCACCCCATGGGGGATCGATAGATACGCAGTATTTT
CDR3 protein: CSAPPHGGSIDTQYF

J gene: TRBJ2-5
D gene: -
clone size: few
V gene: TRBV3-1
CDR3 DNA: TGTGCCAGCAGCCAAGAAGGGCGAGCGGGGACCCAGTACTTC
CDR3 protein: CASSQEGRAGTQYF

J gene: TRBJ1-1
D gene: -
clone size: few
V gene: TRBV6-5
CDR3 DNA: TGTGCCAGCAGTTACAGGGGAACGAACACTGAAGCTTTCTTT
CDR3 protein: CASSYRGTNTEAFF

J gene: TRBJ2-1
D gene: -
clone size: few
V gene: TRBV6-5
CDR3 DNA: TGTGCCAGCAAGATTCTAGCGCGGAATGAGCAGTTCTTC
CDR3 protein: CASKILARNEQFF

J gene: TRBJ2-3
D gene: -
clone size: -
V gene: TRBV20-1
CDR3 DNA: TGCAGTGCTCGGGACCTAGAAGTGCAAGATACGCAGTATTTT
CDR3 protein: CSARDLEVQDTQYF

J gene: TRBJ1-3
D gene: TRBD1
clone size: many
V gene: TRBV20-1
CDR3 DNA: TGCAGTGCTAGAATCGGGACAGGGGAATCGGGAAACACCATATATTTT
CDR3 protein: CSARIGTGESGNTIYF

J gene: TRBJ1-1
D gene: TRBD1
clone size: many
V gene: TRBV12-3/TRBV12-4
CDR3 DNA: TGTGCCAGCAGTCTACAGGGGGCGTACACTGAAGCTTTCTTT
CDR3 protein: CASSLQGAYTEAFF

J gene: TRBJ2-7
D gene: -
clone size: many
V gene: TRBV7-6
CDR3 DNA: TGTGCCAGCAGCTTCGGACCTGACTACGAGCAGTACTTC
CDR3 protein: CASSFGPDYEQYF

J gene: TRBJ2-1
D gene: TRBD2
clone size: many
V gene: TRBV19
CDR3 DNA: TGTGCCACCTCCGGGACTATTAATGAGCAGTTCTTC
CDR3 protein: CATSGTINEQFF

J gene: TRBJ2-7
D gene: TRBD2
clone size: many
V gene: TRBV11-2
CDR3 DNA: TGTGCCAGCAGCTTAGAACCTAGCGGGGTTCTGCAGTACTTC
CDR3 protein: CASSLEPSGVLQYF

J gene: TRBJ1-5
D gene: -
clone size: many
V gene: TRBV11-2
CDR3 DNA: TGTGCCAGCAGCTTGGAACAGGGTTCTCGGCAGCATTTT
CDR3 protein: CASSLEQGSRQHF

J gene: TRBJ2-1
D gene: -
clone size: few
V gene: TRBV3-1
CDR3 DNA: TGTGCCAGCAGCCAAAAATCCCCCCCGGGCCCCTACAATGAGCAGTTCTTC
CDR3 protein: CASSQKSPPGPYNEQFF

J gene: TRBJ2-7
D gene: -
clone size: -
V gene: TRBV28
CDR3 DNA: TGTGCCAGCCGCCGTTTCGACGAGCAGTACTTC
CDR3 protein: CASRRFDEQYF

J gene: TRBJ2-7
D gene: -
clone size: few
V gene: TRBV7-3
CDR3 DNA: TGTGCCAGCAGCTTAACACAGGCCTACGAGCAGTACTTC
CDR3 protein: CASSLTQAYEQYF

J gene: TRBJ1-5
D gene: -
clone size: -
V gene: TRBV15
CDR3 DNA: TGTGCCACCAGCGGCGACAGTCAGCCCCAGCATTTT
CDR3 protein: CATSGDSQPQHF

J gene: TRBJ2-2
D gene: -
clone size: many
V gene: TRBV7-3
CDR3 DNA: TGTGCCAGCAGGGCCGGGACATCGAACACCGGGGAGCTGTTTTTT
CDR3 protein: CASRAGTSNTGELFF

J gene: TRBJ2-6
D gene: TRBD1
clone size: many
V gene: TRBV19
CDR3 DNA: TGTGCCAGTAGTATCGACAGGGCGACTGGGGCCAACGTCCTGACTTTC
CDR3 protein: CASSIDRATGANVLTF

J gene: TRBJ2-7
D gene: -
clone size: few
V gene: TRBV5-6
CDR3 DNA: TGTGCCAGCAGCTTTGGCACCTCCTACGAGCAGTACTTC
CDR3 protein: CASSFGTSYEQYF

J gene: TRBJ1-6
D gene: -
clone size: -
V gene: TRBV20-1
CDR3 DNA: TGCAGTGTTAGGGCGGACAGAGATTCACCCCTCCACTTT
CDR3 protein: CSVRADRDSPLHF

J gene: TRBJ2-7
D gene: TRBD1
clone size: many
V gene: TRBV11-2
CDR3 DNA: TGTGCCAGCAGCCCTGCCGGGACAGGAAACTCCTACGAGCAGTACTTC
CDR3 protein: CASSPAGTGNSYEQYF

J gene: TRBJ1-2
D gene: -
clone size: many
V gene: TRBV7-8
CDR3 DNA: TGTGCCAGCAGCTCCTACCGGGGGGGCTATGGCTACACCTTC
CDR3 protein: CASSSYRGGYGYTF

J gene: TRBJ1-4
D gene: -
clone size: -
V gene: TRBV10-3
CDR3 DNA: TGTGCCATCAACGACTTGGGAAATGAAAAACTGTTTTTT
CDR3 protein: CAINDLGNEKLFF

J gene: TRBJ2-3
D gene: -
clone size: many
V gene: TRBV5-6
CDR3 DNA: TGTGCCAGCAGCTCGCCCAGATTGGAAGATACGCAGTATTTT
CDR3 protein: CASSSPRLEDTQYF

J gene: TRBJ2-7
D gene: -
clone size: many
V gene: TRBV19
CDR3 DNA: TGCGCCAGTACGACAGTCCCCTACGAGCAGTACTTC
CDR3 protein: CASTTVPYEQYF

J gene: TRBJ2-5
D gene: TRBD2
clone size: many
V gene: TRBV11-2
CDR3 DNA: TGTGCCAGCAGCTTTGCGGGGGGACACGACCAAGAGACCCAGTACTTC
CDR3 protein: CASSFAGGHDQETQYF

J gene: TRBJ2-2
D gene: -
clone size: -
V gene: TRBV18
CDR3 DNA: TGTGCCAGCTCACCATGGATAATGAACACCGGGGAGCTGTTTTTT
CDR3 protein: CASSPWIMNTGELFF

J gene: TRBJ2-2
D gene: TRBD2
clone size: few
V gene: TRBV20-1
CDR3 DNA: TGCAGTGCTCGGGGACTAGGGACCGGGGAGCTGTTTTTT
CDR3 protein: CSARGLGTGELFF

J gene: TRBJ1-1
D gene: TRBD1
clone size: -
V gene: TRBV4-1
CDR3 DNA: TGCGCCAGCAGCCACGGACAGGTGAACACTGAAGCTTTCTTT
CDR3 protein: CASSHGQVNTEAFF

J gene: TRBJ2-1
D gene: TRBD2
clone size: many
V gene: TRBV7-3
CDR3 DNA: TGTGCCAGCAGTCAAAGCGGGGACCCGTACAATGAGCAGTTCTTC
CDR3 protein: CASSQSGDPYNEQFF

J gene: TRBJ1-1
D gene: TRBD1
clone size: medium-sized
V gene: TRBV12-3/TRBV12-4
CDR3 DNA: TGTGCCAGCAGTTTTTATGGGACAGGGTTAACTGAAGCTTTCTTT
CDR3 protein: CASSFYGTGLTEAFF